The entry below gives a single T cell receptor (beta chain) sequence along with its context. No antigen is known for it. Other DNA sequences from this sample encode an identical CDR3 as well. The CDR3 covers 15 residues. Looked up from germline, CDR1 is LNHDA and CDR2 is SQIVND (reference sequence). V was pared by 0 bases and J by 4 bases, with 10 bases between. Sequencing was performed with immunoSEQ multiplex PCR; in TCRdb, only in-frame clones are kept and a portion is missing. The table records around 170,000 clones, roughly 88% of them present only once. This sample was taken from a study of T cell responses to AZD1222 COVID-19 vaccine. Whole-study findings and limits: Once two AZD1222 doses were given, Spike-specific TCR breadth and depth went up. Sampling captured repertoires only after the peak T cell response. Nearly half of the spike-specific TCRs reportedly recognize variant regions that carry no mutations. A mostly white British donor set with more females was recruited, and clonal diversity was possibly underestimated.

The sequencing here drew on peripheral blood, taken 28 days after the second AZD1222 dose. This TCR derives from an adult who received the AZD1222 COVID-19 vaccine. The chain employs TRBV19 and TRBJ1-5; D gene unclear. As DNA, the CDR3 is TGTGCCAGTAGTATAGATCGAGGTTCGAATCAGCCCCAGCATTTT. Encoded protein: CASSIDRGSNQPQHF.